This T cell receptor beta chain was identified in a study of post-analysis software for immune sequencing data (dated by TCRdb to between 2014 and 2016). About the investigation overall: Disease courses on record covered relapsing-remitting, secondary progressive and progressive-relapsing multiple sclerosis, though some patients had no subtype annotation. The multiple sclerosis patient repertoires were compared with under 13 previously published healthy control repertoires from donors aged about 6 to 28 years. A subset of samples was prepared in parallel using single-end sample barcoding, then pooled and co-amplified after Illumina adapter ligation. What the work shows at the level of the full study, not this receptor alone: Strong co-clustering of samples prepared in the same batch was shown by direct clustering with F measure, prompting a batch-effect correction. Significantly lower normalized Chao1 diversity was found in multiple sclerosis patients than in controls, suggesting substantial peripheral T-cell clonal expansion. The control group was slightly older than the multiple sclerosis patient group. Four to six TRBV segments, including TRBV5-6, TRBV5-1 and TRBV20-1, were significantly more frequent in patients than controls.

From cysteine to phenylalanine, the CDR3 is 17 amino acids long. The entry retains the CDR3 DNA only, 51 bases that are in frame from base 1. V trim: 2 bases; J trim: 0 bases; unmatched bases: 5. From a lookup of the germline V gene (reference sequence), CDR1 and CDR2 are MNHNY and SVGAGI. This clonotype occurred many times. Its specific antigen is unknown. One base away there is no much larger clone; base qualities are not given. TCR beta repertoires were profiled from peripheral blood of 13 young patients with multiple sclerosis to demonstrate the VDJtools post-analysis software. The multiple sclerosis patients were children and adolescents between about 6 and 16 years of age. The library was produced with PCR. Sequenced on an Illumina HiSeq 2500. Unique molecular identifiers were incorporated into TCR beta cDNA libraries to reduce PCR and sequencing biases. Every 1 to 10 million input T cells yielded roughly 0.5 million cDNA molecules, meaning each molecule approximated one T cell. The patient libraries were prepared and sequenced using the same protocol as the earlier healthy control dataset. Samples belonging to the same batch were prepared together, multiplexed and sequenced on a shared HiSeq lane. Processing in the source paper ran as follows. Raw barcoded reads were processed with MIGEC, discarding single-read molecular identifier groups before consensus assembly and CDR3 extraction. Clonotype tables were post-analysed with VDJtools, and diversity was normalized by down-sampling all datasets to the smallest sample size. To correct batch-related cross-sample contamination, repertoire overlap clustering matched CDR3 amino acid sequences but not nucleotide sequences. In-frame beta chains were kept once TCRdb had trimmed the public reads at Q25 with fastp and called clones with MiXCR. Each record represents a unique CDR3 protein, reported with the most common genes and DNA among its rows. It is TCRdb's table, rather than the study itself, that gives the V and J calls and clone size. For this sample there are about 540,000 distinct CDR3 sequences; around 31% appear just once. Around 6.1% of the sample is held by the ten biggest clonotypes.

In this chain, TRBV6-6 is recombined with TRBJ2-7; TRBD2 matches 12 bases in the middle. The receptor's source is a girl aged 2 to 17 with multiple sclerosis. Sequenced: blood. The bases are TGTGCCAGCAGTTACCTAGGACTAGCGGGGCCCTCCTACGAGCAGTACTTC. The encoded protein is CASSYLGLAGPSYEQYF.